This T cell receptor (beta chain) was captured in a study of blood T cell repertoires in COVID-19. Study summary: Some COVID-19 samples were acute and others convalescent; all came from the United States, Italy and Spain. PBMCs, B-cell-depleted T cells, or T cells provided the cDNA or gDNA that made up the material.

Per the original data handling: From reference gene primer amplification, estimates of nucleated cell counts were derived. Clones were sequenced by immunoSEQ multiplex PCR, and TCRdb holds only the in-frame ones, with some missing. V, J and clone size are those of that table, while D and trimming were read from the DNA. The table shows tens of thousands of clones, with 60% to 85% occurring only once. The CDR3 is made up of 15 amino acids. Trimming cost V 5 bases and J 0 bases, with 11 bases left between them. The germline CDR1 and CDR2 sequences are SNHLY and FYNNEI. The sequence derives from a man in his 70s with active or convalescent COVID-19. This chain uses TRBV2 with TRBJ1-5; tentatively, D is TRBD1 (6 bases). The sample taken for sequencing was peripheral blood. The CDR3 DNA follows: TGTGCCAGCAGTTGGGACATTAATAGCAATCAGCCCCAGCATTTT. Amino acids: CASSWDINSNQPQHF. Together with reference TRBV2 and TRBJ1-5, the CDR3 gives the full variable domain: EPEVTQTPSHQVTQMGQEVILRCVPISNHLYFYWYRQILGQKVEFLVSFYNNEISEKSEIFDDQFSVERPDGSNFTLKIRSTKLEDSAMYFCASSWDINSNQPQHFGDGTRLSIL.